This is a list of T cell receptor beta chains from one sample in a study of blood T cell repertoires in COVID-19. Method: immunoSEQ multiplex PCR; TCRdb's copy keeps in-frame clones and lacks some. This sample has over 200,000 clones, with 80% to 95% found just once. The sequenced sample consisted of peripheral blood. These receptors were collected from a person under 35 with COVID-19, enrolled during active disease. The CDR3 runs from the conserved cysteine through the conserved F or W.

TRBJ2-5,15,TRBV6-5,CASSYSTGPEKTQYF
TRBJ2-6,18,TRBV19,CASTSGVRGPDGANVLTF
TRBJ2-4,19,TRBV7-8,CASSLELIPDRLAKNIQYF
TRBJ2-5,14,TRBV3-1/TRBV3-2,CASSAGQGRETQYF
TRBJ2-7,13,TRBV2,CASRGLSSYEQYF
TRBJ2-1,15,TRBV28,CASRLAGEAYNEQFF
TRBJ2-7,17,TRBV7-9,CASSFPPRELSAYEQYF
TRBJ2-1,15,TRBV5-1,CASSLEAGTYNEQFF
TRBJ2-1,15,TRBV10-3,CAIGRTSGRNNEQFF
TRBJ1-5,16,TRBV6-6,CASSYGVRARDQPQHF
TRBJ1-1,11,TRBV25-1,CATYSNTEAFF
TRBJ2-2,18,TRBV4-3,CASSQERSGRWDTGELFF
TRBJ2-1,15,TRBV5-4,CASSSTSGFYNEQFF
TRBJ1-1,15,TRBV12-5,CASGFETGMNTEAFF
TRBJ1-5,13,TRBV21-1,CASSKVRNQPQHF
TRBJ2-7,13,TRBV10-3,CAISGAERDEQYF